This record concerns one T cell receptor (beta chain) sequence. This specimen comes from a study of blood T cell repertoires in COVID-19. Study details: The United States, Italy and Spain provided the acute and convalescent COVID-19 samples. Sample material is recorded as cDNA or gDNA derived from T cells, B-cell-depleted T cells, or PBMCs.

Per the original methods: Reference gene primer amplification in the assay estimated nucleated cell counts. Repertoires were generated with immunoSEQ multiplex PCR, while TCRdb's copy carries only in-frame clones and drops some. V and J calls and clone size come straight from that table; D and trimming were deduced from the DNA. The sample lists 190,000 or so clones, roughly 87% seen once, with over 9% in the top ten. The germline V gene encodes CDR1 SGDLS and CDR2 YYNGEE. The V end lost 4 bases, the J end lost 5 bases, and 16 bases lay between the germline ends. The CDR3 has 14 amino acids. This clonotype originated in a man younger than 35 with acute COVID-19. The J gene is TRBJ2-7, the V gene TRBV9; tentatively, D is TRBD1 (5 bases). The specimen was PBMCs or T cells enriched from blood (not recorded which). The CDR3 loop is CASSPSSPGNEQYF. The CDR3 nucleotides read TGTGCCAGCAGCCCCTCCTCGCCAGGGAACGAGCAGTACTTC.